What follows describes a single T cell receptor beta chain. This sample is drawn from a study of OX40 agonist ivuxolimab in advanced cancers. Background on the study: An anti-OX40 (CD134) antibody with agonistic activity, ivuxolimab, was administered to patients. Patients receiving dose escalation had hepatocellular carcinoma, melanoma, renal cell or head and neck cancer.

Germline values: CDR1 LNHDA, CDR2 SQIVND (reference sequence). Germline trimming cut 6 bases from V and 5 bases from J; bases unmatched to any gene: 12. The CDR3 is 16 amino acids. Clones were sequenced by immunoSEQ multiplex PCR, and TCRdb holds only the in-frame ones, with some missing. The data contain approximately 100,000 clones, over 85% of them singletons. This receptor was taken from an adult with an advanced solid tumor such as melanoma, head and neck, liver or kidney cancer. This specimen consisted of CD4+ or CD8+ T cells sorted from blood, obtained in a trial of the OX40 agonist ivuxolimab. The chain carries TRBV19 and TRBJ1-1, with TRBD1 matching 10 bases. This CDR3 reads CASRDRRDRGGTEAFF. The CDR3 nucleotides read TGTGCCAGTAGGGACCGGCGGGACAGGGGAGGAACTGAAGCTTTCTTT.